In this sample, the clone carrying this TCR beta chain turned up a few times. Its antigen is not known. This sample is part of a study of beta chain features in type 1 diabetes. Expressed TCRB transcripts were sequenced because the isolated RNA had all been reverse transcribed beforehand. TCRdb keeps only in-frame clones here, not all; method: immunoSEQ multiplex PCR. The repertoire holds some 160,000 clones, with 8.5% to 10% as singletons. General study findings and limits: Within each of all four CD4+ subsets, Type 1 diabetes patients had TCRB CDR3s that were moderately but significantly shorter.

The receptor was isolated from a woman in her 30s with type 1 diabetes. The material sequenced was central memory CD4+ T cells from blood.

DNA of the CDR3: TGCGCCAGCAGCTTGGGGCTTAGCGGGAGTCTTGAGCAGTTCTTC. Protein: CASSLGLSGSLEQFF. The rearrangement uses TRBV5-1 and TRBJ2-1, with TRBD2 matching over 9 bases. Germline lookup yields CDR1 SGHRS and CDR2 YFSETQ. V was pared by 0 bases and J by 9 bases, with 7 bases of the junction left unmatched. The CDR3 loop spans 15 amino acids. Full variable domain (missing parts from reference TRBV5-1 and TRBJ2-1): KAGVTQTPRYLIKTRGQQVTLSCSPISGHRSVSWYQQTPGQGLQFLFEYFSETQRNKGNFPGRFSGRQFSNSRSEMNVSTLELGDSALYLCASSLGLSGSLEQFFGPGTRLTVL.